The clone carrying this T cell receptor beta chain was counted at least ten times. CDR3 length equals 12 residues. Per the germline V gene, CDR1 is SGHRS and CDR2 is YFSETQ. The trim removed 5 bases at V and 5 bases at J, leaving 3 bases unmatched. These data belong to a study of T cells after yellow fever vaccination. TCRdb independently ran MiXCR on the 5' RACE reads; one entry per CDR3 protein. The sample carries around 590,000 distinct CDR3 sequences, approximately 13% recorded once. This chain uses TRBV5-1 with TRBJ2-5, with TRBD1 matching 7 bases. This specimen was PBMCs, taken on the day of the yellow fever booster vaccination. The TCR sequence derives from a man aged 25-45 years who received the YFV17D yellow fever vaccine. The CDR3 loop reads CASRQGTETQYF. The CDR3, as DNA: TGCGCCAGCAGACAGGGGACGGAGACCCAGTACTTC.